The sequence of this TCR beta chain was determined in a study of T cells after yellow fever vaccination. Study in general: Fractions with few cells were prepared using SMART-Seq v4 Ultra Low Input.

TCRdb fed the 5' RACE reads into MiXCR, producing one record per CDR3 protein. The sample has 200,000 to 300,000 distinct CDR3 sequences; over 10% are singletons. This clonotype came up a few times. V shed 10 bases and J 9 bases; nucleotides not matched to a gene: 6. Germline V gives CDR1 MNHEY, CDR2 SMNVEV (reference sequence). The CDR3 is made up of 13 amino acids. Sequencing used CD4+ T cells sorted from PBMCs, obtained 45 days after the yellow fever booster vaccination. This rearrangement joins TRBV27 to TRBJ2-3; 14 nucleotides line up with TRBD2. The receptor's source is a man aged 30-40 years who received the YFV17D yellow fever vaccine. The DNA of the CDR3 is TGTGCCACTCGACTAGCGGGGGGGGAGACGCAGTATTTT. Translation: CATRLAGGETQYF.